This T cell receptor (beta chain) is from a study of blood T cell repertoires in COVID-19. CDR1 and CDR2 (germline): SQVTM, ANQGSEA. With 4 bases clipped from V and 1 base from J, the junction kept 7 bases outside the gene matches. This CDR3 has 14 residues. This clone was detected a few times. The repertoire was sequenced with immunoSEQ multiplex PCR; TCRdb's copy has only in-frame clones and lacks some. The sample shows about 110,000 clones, less than 85% of them seen only once. This TCR was sampled from a woman aged 80 or older with acute or convalescent COVID-19. V gene TRBV29-1 combines with J gene TRBJ2-7, with 7 bases matching TRBD1. Sequencing used peripheral blood. CDR3 nucleotide sequence: TGCAGCGTTGTCCGTGGGACAGTATCCTACGAGCAGTACTTC. Its protein is CSVVRGTVSYEQYF.